The 8 T cell receptor beta chains below were found in one sample sequenced in a study of regulatory T cells in long-lasting Graves disease. Described time point: newly diagnosed GD, antithyroid drugs for less than 3 months. With RNA extracted from PBMCs as input, the TCR library was made. Relying on iRepertoire HTBI primers and Arm-PCR of CDR3 regions, the team built TCR beta libraries. TCRdb reanalysed the multiplex PCR reads using MiXCR and keeps one entry per CDR3 protein. Found here are hundreds of thousands of distinct CDR3 sequences, 16% of them singletons; the top ten hold around 18%. This sample also appeared in a second study, on T cells in Graves' hyperthyroidism and ophthalmopathy.

The input for sequencing was peripheral blood mononuclear cells (PBMCs), taken at new diagnosis, from a patient treated with antithyroid drugs. Every receptor here comes from a woman aged 25 to 39 with Graves disease.

The V and J genes are TRBV5-4 and TRBJ2-3; 8 bases align to TRBD2. The CDR3 runs to 15 residues. J was trimmed by 2 bases and V by 0 bases; bases with no gene match: 2. CDR1 is SGHNT, CDR2 YYREEE, per germline (reference sequence). CDR3 residues: CASSLASGPTDTQYF. The CDR3, as DNA: TGTGCCAGCAGCTTGGCTAGCGGGCCCACAGATACGCAGTATTTT. The full variable domain, rest sourced from reference TRBV5-4 and TRBJ2-3, is ETGVTQSPTHLIKTRGQQVTLRCSSQSGHNTVSWYQQALGQGPQFIFQYYREEENGRGNFPPRFSGLQFPNYSSELNVNALELDDSALYLCASSLASGPTDTQYFGPGTRLTVL.

This clonotype was detected ten times or more. This chain links TRBV28 with TRBJ2-5; D possibly corresponds to TRBD1 (6 bases). The CDR3 has 12 amino acids. Looked up from germline, CDR1 is MDHEN and CDR2 is SYDVKM. With 9 bases removed from V and 1 base from J, the gap between germline ends came to 9 bases. CDR3 nucleotides: TGTGCCAGAACCAGGGGCCAAGAGACCCAGTACTTC. Its protein is CARTRGQETQYF.

This clonotype was recorded at least ten times. The V gene is TRBV20-1, the J gene TRBJ1-1; TRBD1 might be the D (5 bases). Trimming took off 6 bases at V and 5 bases at J, with 10 bases between the two ends. The germline CDR1 and CDR2 sequences are DFQATT and SNEGSKA (reference sequence). The length of the CDR3 is 11 residues. CDR3 in DNA: TGCAGTGCCCAGCGGGGGACTGAAGCTTTCTTT. It specifies CSAQRGTEAFF.

This clonotype has a count of ten or more. The gene calls are TRBV29-1 and TRBJ2-2; D ambiguous. The V end lost 3 bases, the J end lost 0 bases, and 8 bases lay between the germline ends. This CDR3 contains 14 residues. Germline V CDR1 and CDR2: SQVTM, ANQGSEA. The CDR3 loop is CSVEIVANTGELFF. The CDR3 nucleotides are TGCAGCGTTGAGATTGTAGCGAACACCGGGGAGCTGTTTTTT.

In this sample, this clonotype turned up many times. The chain employs TRBV10-3 and TRBJ1-2; 7 bases fit TRBD1. The CDR3 spans 13 residues. After removal of 10 bases from V and 4 bases from J, the junction contained 9 bases not matched to a gene. Germline V CDR1 and CDR2: ENHRY, SYGVKD. The CDR3 protein is CATLPGQAYGYTF. CDR3 DNA: TGTGCCACCCTGCCCGGACAGGCCTATGGCTACACCTTC.

A remark on this clonotype: A read error is possible here, since a much larger clone lies one base away. This chain links TRBV5-1 with TRBJ2-5; possible D gene TRBD2, 5 bases. CDR1 SGHRS and CDR2 YFSETQ come from the germline V gene. This CDR3 region has 15 residues. The CDR3, as DNA: TGCGCCAGCAGCTTGGCCCGAGGTTCAGCGGAGACCCGGTACTTC. Encoded protein: CASSLARGSAETRYF. The full variable domain, its missing parts supplied by reference TRBV5-1 and TRBJ2-5, is KAGVTQTPRYLIKTRGQQVTLSCSPISGHRSVSWYQQTPGQGLQFLFEYFSETQRNKGNFPGRFSGRQFSNSRSEMNVSTLELGDSALYLCASSLARGSAETRYFGPGTRLLVL.

This rearrangement joins TRBV20-1 to TRBJ2-2; D remains ambiguous. The germline V gene encodes CDR1 DFQATT and CDR2 SNEGSKA (reference sequence). Trimming shortened V by 4 bases and J by 5 bases, and 14 bases separated the two germline ends. The CDR3 contains 14 residues. CDR3 sequence: CSAKSTYYTGELFF. CDR3 DNA sequence: TGCAGTGCTAAATCGACTTATTATACCGGGGAGCTGTTTTTT.

In this sample, this clonotype turned up many times. As DNA, the CDR3 is TGCGCCAGCAGCGGTCAGGGGATGGGTGGCTACACCTTC. This gives the protein CASSGQGMGGYTF. The gene calls are TRBV10-2 and TRBJ1-2; a weak D match, TRBD1 (6 bases). The CDR3 runs 13 residues. V lost 6 bases to trimming and J lost 7 bases, with 15 bases between them. The germline CDR1 and CDR2 sequences are WSHSY and SAAADI.